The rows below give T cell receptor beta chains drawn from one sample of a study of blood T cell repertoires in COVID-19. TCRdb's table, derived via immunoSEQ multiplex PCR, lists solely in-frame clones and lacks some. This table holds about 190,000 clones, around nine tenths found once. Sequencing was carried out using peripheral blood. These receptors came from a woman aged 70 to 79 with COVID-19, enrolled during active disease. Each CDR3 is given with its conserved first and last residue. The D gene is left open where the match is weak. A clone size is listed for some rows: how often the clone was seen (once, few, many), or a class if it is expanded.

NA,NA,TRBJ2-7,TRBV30,CAWSGGEQYF,TGTGCCTGGAGTGGCGGGGAGCAGTACTTC
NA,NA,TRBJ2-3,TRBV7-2,CASSSFVSTDTQYF,TGTGCCAGCAGCTCTTTTGTGAGCACAGATACGCAGTATTTT
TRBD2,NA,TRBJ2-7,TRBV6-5,CASSSLAGGIHEQYF,TGTGCCAGCAGTTCCCTAGCGGGAGGAATCCACGAGCAGTACTTC
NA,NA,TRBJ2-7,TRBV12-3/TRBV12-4,CASTSSYEQYF,TGTGCCAGCACCTCCAGCTACGAGCAGTACTTC
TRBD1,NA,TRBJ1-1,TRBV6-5,CASSSYRGWESTEAFF,TGTGCCAGCAGTTCGTACAGGGGTTGGGAGAGCACTGAAGCTTTCTTT
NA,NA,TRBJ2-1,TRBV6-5,CASRRQGPYNEQFF,TGTGCCAGCAGGCGGCAGGGGCCGTACAATGAGCAGTTCTTC
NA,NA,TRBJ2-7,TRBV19,CASRMTGTDYEQYF,TGTGCCAGTAGAATGACAGGAACCGACTACGAGCAGTACTTC
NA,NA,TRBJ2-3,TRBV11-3,CASSPLGGQADTQYF,TGTGCCAGCAGCCCCCTCGGGGGGCAGGCAGATACGCAGTATTTT
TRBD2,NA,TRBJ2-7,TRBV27,CASSLIAGGRYEQYF,TGTGCCAGCAGTTTAATAGCGGGAGGACGGTACGAGCAGTACTTC
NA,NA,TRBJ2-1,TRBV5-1,CASSVSLNEQFF,TGCGCCAGCAGTGTTAGTTTAAATGAGCAGTTCTTC
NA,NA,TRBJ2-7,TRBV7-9,CASSRMQGPKQYF,TGTGCCAGCAGCCGGATGCAGGGTCCTAAGCAGTACTTC
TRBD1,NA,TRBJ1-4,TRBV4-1,CASSQDRQGRSEKLFF,TGCGCCAGCAGCCAAGACCGACAGGGCCGGAGCGAAAAACTGTTTTTT
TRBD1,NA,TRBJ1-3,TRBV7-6,CASSLSTGTGANGNTIYF,TGTGCCAGCAGCCTTAGTACAGGAACAGGGGCGAATGGAAACACCATATATTTT
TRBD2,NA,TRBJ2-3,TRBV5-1,CASTRSETSSRTDTQYF,TGCGCCAGCACAAGGTCTGAGACTAGCAGCCGCACAGATACGCAGTATTTT
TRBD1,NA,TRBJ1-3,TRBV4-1,CASSPTVGGQGAGNTIYF,TGCGCCAGCAGCCCTACCGTCGGCGGACAGGGGGCCGGAAACACCATATATTTT
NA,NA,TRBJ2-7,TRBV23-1,CASSFGKQYF,TGCGCCAGCAGTTTCGGTAAGCAGTACTTC
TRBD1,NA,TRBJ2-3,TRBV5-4,CASSLVARGPDTQYF,TGTGCCAGCAGCTTGGTTGCCAGGGGGCCAGATACGCAGTATTTT
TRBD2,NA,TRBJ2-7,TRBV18,CASSPGLAGGHEQYF,TGTGCCAGCTCACCGGGACTAGCGGGAGGGCACGAGCAGTACTTC
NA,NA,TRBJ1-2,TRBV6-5,CASSPRGSGYTF,TGTGCCAGCAGTCCCAGGGGAAGTGGCTACACCTTC
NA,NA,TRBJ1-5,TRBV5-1,CASRGGFDNQPQHF,TGCGCCAGCCGGGGGGGTTTCGACAATCAGCCCCAGCATTTT
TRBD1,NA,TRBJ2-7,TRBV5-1,CASNPGQSYEQYF,TGCGCCAGCAACCCGGGACAGTCCTACGAGCAGTACTTC
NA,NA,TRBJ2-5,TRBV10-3,CAIRAGTSETQYF,TGTGCCATCAGAGCCGGGACATCTGAGACCCAGTACTTC
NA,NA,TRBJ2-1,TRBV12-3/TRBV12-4,CASTLLASEQFF,TGTGCCAGCACTCTCCTAGCCTCAGAGCAGTTCTTC
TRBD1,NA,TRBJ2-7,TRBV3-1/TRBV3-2,CASSRRRDSSYEQYF,TGTGCCAGCAGCCGGCGTCGGGACAGCTCCTACGAGCAGTACTTC
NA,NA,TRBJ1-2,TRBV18,CASSPRGADYGYTF,TGTGCCAGCTCACCACGCGGGGCTGACTATGGCTACACCTTC
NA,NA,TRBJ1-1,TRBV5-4,CASSLADSSKAFF,TGTGCCAGCAGCTTGGCCGACAGTAGTAAAGCTTTCTTT
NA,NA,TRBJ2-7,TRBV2,CASSAQGLGEQYF,TGTGCCAGCAGTGCCCAGGGTCTGGGGGAGCAGTACTTC
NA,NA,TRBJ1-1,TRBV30,CAWRIPGATEAFF,TGTGCCTGGAGGATCCCTGGGGCCACTGAAGCTTTCTTT
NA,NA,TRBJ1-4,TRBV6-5,CASRRGGANEKLFF,TGTGCCAGCCGGCGAGGGGGAGCGAATGAAAAACTGTTTTTT
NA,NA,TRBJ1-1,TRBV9,CASSVDGLMNTEAFF,TGTGCCAGCAGCGTGGACGGACTGATGAACACTGAAGCTTTCTTT
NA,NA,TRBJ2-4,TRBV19,CATLSGNIQYF,TGTGCCACCCTGTCCGGAAACATTCAGTACTTC
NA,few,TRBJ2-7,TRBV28,CASSLPGYEQYF,TGTGCCAGCAGTTTACCCGGCTACGAGCAGTACTTC
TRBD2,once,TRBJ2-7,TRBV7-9,CASSLVAAGGPYEQYF,TGTGCCAGCAGCTTAGTCGCTGCGGGAGGACCCTACGAGCAGTACTTC
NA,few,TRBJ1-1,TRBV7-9,CASTVSGINTEAFF,TGTGCCAGCACCGTATCAGGCATAAACACTGAAGCTTTCTTT
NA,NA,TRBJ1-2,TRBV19,CASSPRRGSGYTF,TGTGCCAGTAGTCCCAGGCGGGGGTCTGGCTACACCTTC
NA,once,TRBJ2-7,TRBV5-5,CASRLDGSGVYEQYF,TGTGCCAGCAGATTGGACGGTTCAGGGGTCTACGAGCAGTACTTC
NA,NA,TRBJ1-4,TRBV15,CATSSRRTAQVEKLFF,TGTGCCACCAGCTCTAGGCGGACAGCCCAGGTTGAAAAACTGTTTTTT
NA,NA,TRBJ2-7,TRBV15,CATSREDSYEQYF,TGTGCCACCAGCAGAGAGGACAGCTACGAGCAGTACTTC
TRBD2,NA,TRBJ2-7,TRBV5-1,CASSRGTSSSYEQYF,TGCGCCAGCAGCAGGGGGACTAGCAGTTCCTACGAGCAGTACTTC
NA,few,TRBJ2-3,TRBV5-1,CASSVGGWSDTQYF,TGCGCCAGCTCTGTGGGAGGCTGGTCAGATACGCAGTATTTT
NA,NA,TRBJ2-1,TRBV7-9,CASSLGLSGGQNEQFF,TGTGCCAGCAGCTTAGGTCTATCCGGGGGTCAAAATGAGCAGTTCTTC
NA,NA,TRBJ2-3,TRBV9,CASSRRVTDTQYF,TGTGCCAGCAGCCGCCGGGTTACAGATACGCAGTATTTT
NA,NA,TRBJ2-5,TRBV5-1,CASSLDGAESSQTQYF,TGCGCCAGCAGCTTGGATGGGGCAGAAAGCAGTCAGACCCAGTACTTC
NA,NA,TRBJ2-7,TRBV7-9,CASSPTGLSSYEQYF,TGTGCCAGCAGCCCCACAGGTTTAAGCTCCTACGAGCAGTACTTC